The clone carrying this T cell receptor beta chain was counted a single time. Its antigen is not known. The data were taken from a study of cytomegalovirus exposure and HLA in healthy donors. The trim removed 2 bases at V and 9 bases at J, leaving 4 bases unmatched. Germline CDR1 is SGDLS and CDR2 is YYNGEE. This CDR3 contains 13 residues. The PCR made use of 60 Vbeta and 13 Jbeta primers. This table comes from immunoSEQ multiplex PCR, and its TCRdb copy is limited to in-frame clones, with some not included. Of about 110,000 clones in the sample, 60% to 80% were seen once. Study outcomes and limitations: The authors considered a cluster of highly shared sequence variants likely to be a sequencing artifact. Because they were indistinguishable, some V segments, including TRBV6-2 and TRBV6-3, were excluded.

This TCR was sampled from a boy between 10 and 17 years old in good health and CMV-seronegative. The chain links TRBV9 to TRBJ2-1; TRBD2 matches 8 bases. Source material: PBMCs. CDR3 coding DNA: TGTGCCAGCAGCGTCACGGCGGGAGGTGAGCAGTTCTTC. Amino acid sequence: CASSVTAGGEQFF.